Listed here are 15 T cell receptor beta chains from one sample, sequenced in a study of cytomegalovirus exposure and HLA in healthy donors. PCR involved 60 Vbeta and 13 Jbeta primers. Clones were sequenced by immunoSEQ multiplex PCR, and TCRdb holds only the in-frame ones, with some missing. Altogether 150,000 to 200,000 clones are present, approximately 84% being singletons, with the ten largest covering approximately 4.1%. Sequencing input: PBMCs. The receptors stem from a woman between 45 and 65 years old in good health and CMV-seropositive.

About this clone: The junction differs from germline at one of its ends, possibly a read error. V gene TRBV7-9 combines with J gene TRBJ2-1, with unresolved D. The CDR3 consists of 12 residues. Per the germline V gene, CDR1 is SEHNR and CDR2 is FQNEAQ (reference sequence). In DNA form, the CDR3 reads TGTTCCAGCAGCCCCTTATACAATGAGCAGTTCTTC. Translation: CSSSPLYNEQFF. The entire variable domain, with the rest obtained from reference TRBV7-9 and TRBJ2-1, is as follows: DTGVSQNPRHKITKRGQNVTFRCDPISEHNRLYWYRQTLGQGPEFLTYFQNEAQLEKSRLLSDRFSAERPKGSFSTLEIQRTEQGDSAMYLCSSSPLYNEQFFGPGTRLTVL.

V is TRBV19 and J is TRBJ2-1; TRBD2 matches 7 bases. Germline-derived CDR1 and CDR2 are LNHDA and SQIVND (reference sequence). The CDR3 is 15 amino acids. V trimming: 4 bases; J trimming: 7 bases; junction bases outside the gene matches: 10. CDR3 sequence reads: CASSKLREIGNEQFF. CDR3 sequence (DNA): TGTGCCAGTAGTAAACTGCGGGAGATCGGTAATGAGCAGTTCTTC. The whole variable domain, filled in from reference TRBV19 and TRBJ2-1, reads DGGITQSPKYLFRKEGQNVTLSCEQNLNHDAMYWYRQDPGQGLRLIYYSQIVNDFQKGDIAEGYSVSREKKESFPLTVTSAQKNPTAFYLCASSKLREIGNEQFFGPGTRLTVL.

This clone was counted a single time. The CDR3 spells CATGGQVGAKNIQYF. In DNA form, the CDR3 reads TGTGCCACCGGCGGACAAGTTGGGGCCAAAAACATTCAGTACTTC. The V gene is TRBV2, the J gene TRBJ2-4; TRBD1 might be the D (5 bases). Germline V lookup: CDR1 SNHLY, CDR2 FYNNEI. The V end was cut by 10 bases, the J end by 1 base, with 17 bases between. The CDR3 length is 15 residues.

V and J are TRBV6-5 and TRBJ1-6, with D unresolved. The germline CDR1 and CDR2 sequences are MNHEY and SVGAGI. Trimming left V 6 bases short and J 7 bases short, with 10 bases between. The CDR3 length is 13 residues. CDR3 amino acids: CASRQTANSPLHF. The CDR3, as DNA: TGTGCCAGCAGACAAACAGCCAATTCACCCCTCCACTTT.

V usage is TRBV28 and J usage is TRBJ2-7; D is possibly TRBD2 (5 bases). Trimming stripped 3 bases from V and 1 base from J, with 13 bases between. The V gene's germline CDR1 is MDHEN and CDR2 SYDVKM. The CDR3 covers 15 residues. CDR3 in amino acids: CASSFPRTGSYEQYF. CDR3 bases: TGTGCCAGCAGTTTCCCCAGGACGGGATCCTACGAGCAGTACTTC.

V gene TRBV7-2 combines with J gene TRBJ1-1; tentatively, D is TRBD1 (5 bases). With 3 bases removed from V and 4 bases from J, the gap between germline ends came to 12 bases. The CDR3 runs 14 residues. The germline CDR1 and CDR2 sequences are SGHTA and FQGNSA. The CDR3 is CASSLKGRGTEAFF. The CDR3 nucleotides read TGTGCCAGCAGCTTGAAAGGTAGGGGCACTGAAGCTTTCTTT.

The chain has TRBV6-1 and TRBJ2-2; 7 positions match TRBD2. V shed 4 bases, J shed 1 base, and the junction held 6 bases outside the gene matches. Per germline, CDR1 MNHNS and CDR2 SASEGT. The CDR3 is 16 residues long. In DNA, the CDR3 is TGTGCCAGCAGTGGCTCGTGGGAGGGGAACACCGGGGAGCTGTTTTTT. Translated: CASSGSWEGNTGELFF.

V is TRBV7-2 and J is TRBJ2-1; 9 bases align to TRBD2. The CDR3 contains 15 residues. The V and J ends lost 3 bases and 7 bases, in that order; junction bases with no gene match: 7. Germline V CDR1 and CDR2: SGHTA, FQGNSA. CDR3 nucleotide sequence: TGTGCCAGCAGCTTTAGCGGGAGTTGGACGAATGAGCAGTTCTTC. Translation gives CASSFSGSWTNEQFF.

CDR3 in amino acids: CASSFVVKTGGTWSNQPQHF. The CDR3 DNA is TGTGCCAGCAGTTTCGTGGTAAAGACAGGGGGGACCTGGAGCAATCAGCCCCAGCATTTT. The J gene is TRBJ1-5, the V gene TRBV28; 9 bases fit TRBD1. J was trimmed by 1 base and V by 3 bases; bases with no gene match: 16. The CDR3 is made up of 20 amino acids. Germline V gives CDR1 MDHEN, CDR2 SYDVKM. Full variable domain (rest looked up from reference TRBV28 and TRBJ1-5): DVKVTQSSRYLVKRTGEKVFLECVQDMDHENMFWYRQDPGLGLRLIYFSYDVKMKEKGDIPEGYSVSREKKERFSLILESASTNQTSMYLCASSFVVKTGGTWSNQPQHFGDGTRLSIL.

The gene calls are TRBV18 and TRBJ1-4, with D perhaps matching TRBD1 (5 bases). The germline gives CDR1 KGHSH, CDR2 LQKENI. The V and J ends lost 3 bases and 6 bases respectively, with 14 bases between them. The CDR3 sequence is 15 residues long. CDR3: CASSPTADSDEKLFF. As DNA, the CDR3 is TGTGCCAGCTCACCGACAGCCGACTCGGATGAAAAACTGTTTTTT.

This clone has only a few counts. The chain has TRBV19 and TRBJ1-5, with 7 positions matching TRBD1. V shed 5 bases, J shed 7 bases, and the junction held 8 bases outside the gene matches. CDR1 is LNHDA, CDR2 SQIVND, per germline (reference sequence). This CDR3 spans 14 amino acids. CDR3 coding DNA: TGTGCCAGTAGTTGGGACAGCCTTCGACAGCCCCAGCATTTT. Protein product: CASSWDSLRQPQHF.

V gene TRBV19 combines with J gene TRBJ1-1, with D possibly matching TRBD1 (5 bases). The CDR3 contains 14 residues. Germline values: CDR1 LNHDA, CDR2 SQIVND (reference sequence). V gave up 5 bases and J gave up 10 bases, with 20 bases separating them. CDR3 sequence (DNA): TGTGCCAGTAGTCCACAGGATTTCCAACTGGCAGCTTTCTTT. As protein: CASSPQDFQLAAFF.

This rearrangement joins TRBV6-1 to TRBJ1-2; D gene ambiguous. The CDR3 sequence is 13 residues long. Between the trimmed V and J ends, which lost 2 bases and 1 base, there was a span of 5 bases. Germline CDR1 MNHNS, CDR2 SASEGT. The CDR3 is CASSENSNYGYTF. The CDR3 DNA reads as TGTGCCAGCAGTGAAAACAGTAACTATGGCTACACCTTC.

The V and J genes are TRBV27 and TRBJ2-1, with D possibly being TRBD2 (5 bases). This CDR3 region has 14 residues. CDR1 is MNHEY and CDR2 is SMNVEV in the germline V gene (reference sequence). V was pared by 4 bases and J by 0 bases, with 7 bases between. The CDR3 loop reads CASSYGISYNEQFF. CDR3 nucleotide sequence: TGTGCCAGCAGTTACGGGATCTCCTACAATGAGCAGTTCTTC.

The chain joins TRBV9 to TRBJ2-1, with TRBD1 matching 7 bases. V dropped 2 bases and J dropped 6; count of bases not matched to a gene: 5. The germline V gene encodes CDR1 SGDLS and CDR2 YYNGEE. The CDR3 spans 14 residues. The CDR3 spells CASSVDTGANEQFF. The CDR3 nucleotides read TGTGCCAGCAGCGTTGACACAGGGGCCAATGAGCAGTTCTTC.